Listed below are T cell receptor beta chains from one sample, sequenced in a study of T cells in Graves' hyperthyroidism and ophthalmopathy. TCRdb ran MiXCR on the multiplex PCR reads and lists one entry per CDR3 protein. The table has 300,000 to 450,000 distinct CDR3 sequences, 14% seen once. The sequenced sample was blood. The receptors were sampled from a woman aged 25 to 39 with Graves' ophthalmopathy. CDR3s include the opening cysteine and the closing phenylalanine or tryptophan. Each record gives: clone size, D gene, CDR3 length, V gene, J gene, CDR3 DNA, CDR3 protein. D genes are given only for firm matches. Clone size is stated in some rows and not others, as once, few, many or a class when expanded.

>many|.|15|TRBV12-3/TRBV12-4|TRBJ1-4
TGTGCCAGCAGTTATTCAGGCGCAACTAATGAAAAACTGTTTTTT
CASSYSGATNEKLFF
>many|.|14|TRBV20-1|TRBJ2-7
TGCAGTGCTATGACGTTTGGGGCGGTCTACGAGCAGTACTTC
CSAMTFGAVYEQYF
>many|.|15|TRBV4-1|TRBJ1-1
TGCGCCAGCAGCCAAGGATCAGGGTGGCCCTTACGGGCTTTCTTT
CASSQGSGWPLRAFF
>many|.|16|TRBV4-1|TRBJ2-7
TGCGCCAGCAGCCACGGGGGCCCCCAGGGAACATACGAGCAGTACTTC
CASSHGGPQGTYEQYF
>many|.|15|TRBV5-5|TRBJ1-2
TGTGCCAGCAGCTCACCAGGTCGGTCGGGCTATGGCTACACCTTC
CASSSPGRSGYGYTF
>few|.|17|TRBV4-1|TRBJ1-4
TGCGCCAGCACCACACTCACGGAGGGTTCAACTAATGAAAAACTGTTTTTT
CASTTLTEGSTNEKLFF
>many|TRBD2|15|TRBV7-9|TRBJ2-7
TGTGCCAGCAGCTTAGAAAGCGGGGGGGCGGTCGAGCAGTACTTC
CASSLESGGAVEQYF
>few|TRBD1|17|TRBV7-8|TRBJ1-5
TGTGCCAGCAGCTTACCACAGGGGGGTGCGCCCATAGGGCCCCAGCATTTT
CASSLPQGGAPIGPQHF
>many|TRBD1|16|TRBV6-2/TRBV6-3|TRBJ2-1
TGTGCCAGCAGCGATCTAGAGGGGGCCTCCTACAATGAGCAGTTCTTC
CASSDLEGASYNEQFF
>many|TRBD1|15|TRBV27|TRBJ1-3
TGTGCCAGCAGCCCGGACAGGGGCGGTGGAAACACCATATATTTT
CASSPDRGGGNTIYF
>many|.|14|TRBV13|TRBJ2-3
TGTGCCAGCAGCTTAGTGAGCACTCTAACTACGCAGTATTTT
CASSLVSTLTTQYF
>many|.|14|TRBV12-3/TRBV12-4|TRBJ1-1
TGTGCCAGCAGTTTTAACAGGGTTTTCACTGAAGCTTTCTTT
CASSFNRVFTEAFF
>.|.|13|TRBV9|TRBJ1-6
TGTGCCAGCAGCCAAGAGGGGCAATCACCCCTCCACTTT
CASSQEGQSPLHF
>many|.|16|TRBV4-1|TRBJ2-5
TGCGCCAGCAGCCCTCTGTCAGGAGTGCACGAAGAGACCCAGTACTTC
CASSPLSGVHEETQYF
>many|.|14|TRBV7-9|TRBJ1-1
TGTGCCAGCAGCTTGGGGTGGGGAACAGGCGAAGCTTTCTTT
CASSLGWGTGEAFF
>many|.|14|TRBV5-1|TRBJ1-1
TGCGCCAGCAGCCACGGACCGGACGTCACTGAAGCTTTCTTT
CASSHGPDVTEAFF
>many|.|16|TRBV2|TRBJ1-3
TGTGCCAGCAGAGCCGTACGGGGTTACTCTGGAAACACCATATATTTT
CASRAVRGYSGNTIYF
>many|.|13|TRBV3-1|TRBJ1-1
TGTGCCAGCAGCCAATCCCGGGAGGGCCGAGCTTTCTTT
CASSQSREGRAFF
>few|TRBD1|14|TRBV10-3|TRBJ2-3
TGTGCCACCTTGGACAGGGGGAGCACAGATACGCAGTATTTT
CATLDRGSTDTQYF
>many|.|12|TRBV20-1|TRBJ1-5
TGCAGTGGCAGATCCAGCAATCAGCCCCAGCATTTT
CSGRSSNQPQHF
>many|.|13|TRBV18|TRBJ2-5
TGTGCCAGCTCTCTCCTGTACCAAGAGACCCAGTACTTC
CASSLLYQETQYF
>many|.|15|TRBV30|TRBJ1-5
TGTGCCTGGAGTGTACTGGGATCCGGCCCACAGCCCCAGCATTTT
CAWSVLGSGPQPQHF
>many|.|15|TRBV16|TRBJ1-1
TGTGCCAGCAGCCAACCCTTCAACAGGGCCACTGAAGCTTTCTTT
CASSQPFNRATEAFF
>many|TRBD1|15|TRBV15|TRBJ1-1
TGTGCCACCAGCAGATCGACAGGGCTGAACACTGAAGCTTTCTTT
CATSRSTGLNTEAFF
>few|TRBD1|13|TRBV9|TRBJ2-7
TGTGCCAGCAGCACGACAGGGTCAGGAGAGCAGTACTTC
CASSTTGSGEQYF
>few|TRBD2|18|TRBV7-6|TRBJ2-3
TGTGCCAGCAGCTTTAGGCCCTTGGGCGGGGGATACACAGATACGCAGTATTTT
CASSFRPLGGGYTDTQYF
>many|.|15|TRBV7-6|TRBJ1-1
TGTGCCAGCAGCTTAGGGGTTTCGGGGTACACTGAAGCTTTCTTT
CASSLGVSGYTEAFF
>.|.|12|TRBV6-4|TRBJ2-1
TGTGCCAGCAGTTGGGGAAACCGTGAGCAGTTCTTC
CASSWGNREQFF
>many|.|15|TRBV9|TRBJ2-2
TGTGCCAGCAGCAGCCGGGACCCCGGGACCGGGGAGCTGTTTTTT
CASSSRDPGTGELFF
>once|.|16|TRBV7-2|TRBJ2-7
TGTGCCAGCAGCTTCCTTGGGGGGGGCTCAACCTACGAGCAGTACTTC
CASSFLGGGSTYEQYF
>.|.|17|TRBV3-1|TRBJ1-6
TGTGCCAGCAGCCCCCGCGGAGACTTAGACTATAATTCACCCCTCCACTTT
CASSPRGDLDYNSPLHF
>many|TRBD1|14|TRBV28|TRBJ1-6
TGTGCCACCAAAGGGACAGAATATAATTCACCCCTCCACTTT
CATKGTEYNSPLHF
>many|.|14|TRBV6-1|TRBJ1-2
TGTGCCAGCAGTGATGGGGGTCAAGATGGTGGCTACACCTTC
CASSDGGQDGGYTF
>.|.|12|TRBV5-5|TRBJ2-2
TGTGCCAGCAGCTCGTATCCCGGGGAGCTGTTTTTT
CASSSYPGELFF
>many|TRBD2|16|TRBV11-2|TRBJ2-7
TGTGCCAGCAGCTTAACAAGACTAGCGGGGTCCTACGAGCAGTACTTC
CASSLTRLAGSYEQYF
>few|.|14|TRBV6-5|TRBJ1-1
TGTGCCAGCAGTTACAGGGGTGATCACACTGAAGCTTTCTTT
CASSYRGDHTEAFF
>many|.|17|TRBV2|TRBJ2-5
TGTGCCAGCAGTTTCCAACTCTTACAGGAAGATCAAGAGACCCAGTACTTC
CASSFQLLQEDQETQYF
>many|TRBD1|17|TRBV11-2|TRBJ2-7
TGTGCCAGCAGCTCTATATCCCCGGGACAGGGATGGGTGAAGCAGTACTTC
CASSSISPGQGWVKQYF
>many|.|13|TRBV28|TRBJ1-5
TGTGCCAGCAGTTCCCAGGTTGTTCAGCCCCAGCATTTT
CASSSQVVQPQHF
>.|.|17|TRBV6-1|TRBJ2-1
TGTGCCAGCAGTGAATTTTTACAGGTCCGTATTTACAATGAGCAGTTCTTC
CASSEFLQVRIYNEQFF
>many|.|15|TRBV11-2|TRBJ2-3
TGTGCCAGCAGCCCGGGCTACCCGAAGACAGATACGCAGTATTTT
CASSPGYPKTDTQYF
>many|.|14|TRBV5-1|TRBJ1-6
TGCGCCAGCAGCTTCGACAGTCAACCCTCACCCCTCCACTTT
CASSFDSQPSPLHF
>many|.|17|TRBV18|TRBJ2-3
TGTGCCAGCTCACACAAAGGTTACAGCGCTAGCACAGATACGCAGTATTTT
CASSHKGYSASTDTQYF
>.|.|16|TRBV28|TRBJ1-6
TGTGCCAGCAGGGGGTTCGGGGTGGACTTATATTCACCCCTCCACTTT
CASRGFGVDLYSPLHF
>many|.|15|TRBV20-1|TRBJ2-7
TGCAGTGCTAGAGACTTAGCGCCCAGCTCCTACGAGCAGTACTTC
CSARDLAPSSYEQYF
>many|.|17|TRBV5-1|TRBJ1-1
TGCGCCAGCAGCCCGGCCATTTCGTGGGGAGGAGACACTGAAGCTTTCTTT
CASSPAISWGGDTEAFF
>many|TRBD1|13|TRBV2|TRBJ2-1
TGTGCCAGCAACGGACAGGGTTATGATGAGCAGTTCTTC
CASNGQGYDEQFF
>.|TRBD2|15|TRBV6-1|TRBJ2-3
TGTGCCAGCAGTACAGCGGGGGGGCAGGGAGATACGCAGTATTTT
CASSTAGGQGDTQYF
>many|.|15|TRBV3-1|TRBJ2-3
TGTGCCAGCAGCGGATACGGGGTGGGAGCAGATACGCAGTATTTT
CASSGYGVGADTQYF
>few|.|14|TRBV6-2/TRBV6-3|TRBJ2-5
TGTGCCAGCAGTTACACGGCGTCTCTAGAGACCCAGTACTTC
CASSYTASLETQYF
>.|.|17|TRBV13|TRBJ2-2
TGTGCCAGCAGCTTAGGCCTAAGCAGTCAGTACACCGGGGAGCTGTTTTTT
CASSLGLSSQYTGELFF
>few|.|15|TRBV20-1|TRBJ2-7
TGCAGTGCTATTCACTCCGGGACACTCGCCTACGAGCAGTACTTC
CSAIHSGTLAYEQYF
>many|.|18|TRBV7-8|TRBJ2-2
TGTGCCAGCAGCCGACGGCCTCCCTCGGAGGGGAGCACCGGGGAGCTGTTTTTT
CASSRRPPSEGSTGELFF
>many|.|15|TRBV2|TRBJ1-2
TGTGCCAGCAGTGAAAGAAGGGGACGAAACTATGGCTACACCTTC
CASSERRGRNYGYTF
>many|.|13|TRBV7-9|TRBJ1-1
TGTGCCAGCAGCGAGGACGGGAACACTGAAGCTTTCTTT
CASSEDGNTEAFF
>many|TRBD1|14|TRBV6-1|TRBJ1-1
TGTGCCAGCAGCCCCGAGACAGGGCGTACTGAAGCTTTCTTT
CASSPETGRTEAFF
>many|TRBD1|14|TRBV20-1|TRBJ1-2
TGCAGTGCTCCGGGACAGGCTTTGGACTATGGCTACACCTTC
CSAPGQALDYGYTF